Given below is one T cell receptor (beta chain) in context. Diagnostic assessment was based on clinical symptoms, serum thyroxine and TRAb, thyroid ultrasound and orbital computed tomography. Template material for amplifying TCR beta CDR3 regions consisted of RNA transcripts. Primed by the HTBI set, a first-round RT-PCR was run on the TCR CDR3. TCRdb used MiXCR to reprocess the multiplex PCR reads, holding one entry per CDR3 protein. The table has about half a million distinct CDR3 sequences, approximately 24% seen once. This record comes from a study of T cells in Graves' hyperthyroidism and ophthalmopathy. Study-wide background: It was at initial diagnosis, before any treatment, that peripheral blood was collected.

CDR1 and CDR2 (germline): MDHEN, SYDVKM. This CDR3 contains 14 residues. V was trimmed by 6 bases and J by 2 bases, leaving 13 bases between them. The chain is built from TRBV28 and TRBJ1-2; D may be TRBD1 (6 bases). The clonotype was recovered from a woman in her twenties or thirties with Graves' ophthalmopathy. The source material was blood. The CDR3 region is CASSLIDRNYGYTF. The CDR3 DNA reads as TGTGCCAGCAGCTTAATAGACAGGAACTATGGCTACACCTTC.